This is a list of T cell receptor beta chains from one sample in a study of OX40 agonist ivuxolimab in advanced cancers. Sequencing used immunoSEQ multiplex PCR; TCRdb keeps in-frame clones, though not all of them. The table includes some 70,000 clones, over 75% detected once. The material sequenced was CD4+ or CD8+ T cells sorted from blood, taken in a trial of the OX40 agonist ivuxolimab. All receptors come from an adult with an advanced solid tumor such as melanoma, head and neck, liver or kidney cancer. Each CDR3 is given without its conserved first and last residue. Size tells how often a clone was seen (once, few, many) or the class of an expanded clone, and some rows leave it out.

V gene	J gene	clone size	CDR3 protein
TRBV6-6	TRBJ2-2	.	ASSYGGPNTGELF
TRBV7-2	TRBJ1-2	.	ASSPDSFNYGYT
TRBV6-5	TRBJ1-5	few	ASRESRGRQPQH
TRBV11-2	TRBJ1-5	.	ASSLAGDQPQH
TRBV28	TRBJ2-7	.	ASSGGTANSYEQY
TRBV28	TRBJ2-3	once	ASSSTGTTFRDTQY
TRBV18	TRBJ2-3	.	ASSPPVTDTQY
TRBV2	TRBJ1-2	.	ASSVLVSNYGYT
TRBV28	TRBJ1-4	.	ASSSVGKGANEKLF
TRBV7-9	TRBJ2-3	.	ASSRSGYTQY